This T cell receptor (beta chain) was recorded in a study of T cell changes during pregnancy in multiple sclerosis. Sequencing was performed with immunoSEQ multiplex PCR; in TCRdb, only in-frame clones are kept and a portion is missing. The table shows some 69,000 clones, with over 85% occurring only once. CDR1 and CDR2 from the germline V gene are MNHNS and SASEGT. The CDR3 is 16 residues long. V shed 3 bases and J shed 0 bases, with 12 bases lying between them. The source material was peripheral blood, sampled in the second trimester of pregnancy. This chain links TRBV6-1 with TRBJ1-3, with unresolved D. The sequence was collected from a female donor in good health, enrolled as a control in a pregnancy study. CDR3 sequence reads: CASSDQPASSGNTIYF. In DNA form, the CDR3 reads TGTGCCAGCAGTGATCAACCAGCGAGCTCTGGAAACACCATATATTTT.